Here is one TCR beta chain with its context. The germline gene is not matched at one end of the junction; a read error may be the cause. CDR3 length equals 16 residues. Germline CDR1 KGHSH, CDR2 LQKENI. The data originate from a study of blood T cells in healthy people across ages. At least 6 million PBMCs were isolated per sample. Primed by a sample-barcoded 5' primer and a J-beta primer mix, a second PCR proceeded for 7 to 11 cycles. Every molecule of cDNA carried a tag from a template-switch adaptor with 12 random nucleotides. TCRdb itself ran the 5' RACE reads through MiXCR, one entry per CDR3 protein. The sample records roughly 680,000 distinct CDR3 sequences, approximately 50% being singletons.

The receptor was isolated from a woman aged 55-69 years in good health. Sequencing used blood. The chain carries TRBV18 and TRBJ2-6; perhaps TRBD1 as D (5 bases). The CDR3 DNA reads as TGTGCCAGCTCTCTACCGATGGTTACTGGGGCCAACGTCCCGACTTTC. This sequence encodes CASSLPMVTGANVPTF. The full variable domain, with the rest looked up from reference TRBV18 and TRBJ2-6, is NAGVMQNPRHLVRRRGQEARLRCSPMKGHSHVYWYRQLPEEGLKFMVYLQKENIIDESGMPKERFSAEFPKEGPSILRIQQVVRGDSAAYFCASSLPMVTGANVPTFGAGSRLTVL.